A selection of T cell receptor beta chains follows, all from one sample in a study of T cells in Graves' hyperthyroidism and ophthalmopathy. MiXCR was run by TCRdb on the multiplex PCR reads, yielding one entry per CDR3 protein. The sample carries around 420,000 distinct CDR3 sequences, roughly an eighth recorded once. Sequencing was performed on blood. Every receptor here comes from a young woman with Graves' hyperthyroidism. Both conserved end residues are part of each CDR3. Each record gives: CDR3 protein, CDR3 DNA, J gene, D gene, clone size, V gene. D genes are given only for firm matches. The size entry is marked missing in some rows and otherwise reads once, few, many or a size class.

CASSLVGGTSGSGETQYF | TGTGCCAGCAGCTTAGTGGGGGGGACTAGCGGGAGTGGGGAGACCCAGTACTTC | TRBJ2-5 | TRBD2 | NA | TRBV11-2
CASRGTASTEAFF | TGTGCCAGCAGAGGGACGGCGAGCACTGAAGCTTTCTTT | TRBJ1-1 | NA | few | TRBV6-2/TRBV6-3
CATGRQGGMRVETQYF | TGTGCCACCGGGAGACAGGGAGGGATGAGAGTGGAGACCCAGTACTTC | TRBJ2-5 | NA | many | TRBV10-3
CASREYTTGELFF | TGTGCCAGCAGAGAATACACCACCGGGGAGCTGTTTTTT | TRBJ2-2 | NA | many | TRBV12-3/TRBV12-4
CSANRETFYGYTF | TGCAGTGCTAACCGGGAGACCTTCTATGGCTACACCTTC | TRBJ1-2 | NA | NA | TRBV20-1
CASSLGEGTAYETQYF | TGTGCCAGCAGCTTAGGAGAGGGGACGGCCTATGAGACCCAGTACTTC | TRBJ2-5 | NA | many | TRBV11-2
CAISTGTGHGYTF | TGTGCCATCAGTACCGGGACAGGGCATGGCTACACCTTC | TRBJ1-2 | TRBD1 | NA | TRBV10-3
CSGDSTGLDGYTF | TGCAGTGGCGATAGTACAGGGCTCGATGGCTACACCTTC | TRBJ1-2 | NA | few | TRBV20-1
CASSVGLAWETDTQYF | TGCGCCAGCAGCGTCGGACTAGCGTGGGAGACAGATACGCAGTATTTT | TRBJ2-3 | TRBD2 | many | TRBV5-1
CATSGTSGYEQYF | TGTGCCACCTCCGGGACTAGCGGCTACGAGCAGTACTTC | TRBJ2-7 | TRBD2 | few | TRBV19
CAWSVDSANEKLFF | TGTGCCTGGAGTGTCGACAGCGCTAATGAAAAACTGTTTTTT | TRBJ1-4 | NA | NA | TRBV30
CASSSLMGLAGETQYF | TGTGCCAGCAGCTCACTTATGGGACTAGCGGGAGAGACCCAGTACTTC | TRBJ2-5 | TRBD2 | many | TRBV9
CASSLRSGRVYNEQFF | TGTGCCAGCAGCTTACGTAGCGGGAGGGTGTACAATGAGCAGTTCTTC | TRBJ2-1 | TRBD2 | many | TRBV7-3
CASSTQMGNTEAFF | TGTGCCAGCAGTACACAGATGGGGAACACTGAAGCTTTCTTT | TRBJ1-1 | NA | NA | TRBV27
CASSAQPNEKLFF | TGTGCCAGCAGTGCACAGCCGAATGAAAAACTGTTTTTT | TRBJ1-4 | NA | many | TRBV6-4
CASTEQGSAPQHF | TGTGCCAGCACCGAACAGGGGTCGGCGCCCCAGCATTTT | TRBJ1-5 | TRBD1 | few | TRBV6-2/TRBV6-3
CASSPVRLLTSDQETQYF | TGTGCCAGCAGTCCCGTGCGGCTGTTGACTAGCGATCAAGAGACCCAGTACTTC | TRBJ2-5 | TRBD2 | few | TRBV12-3/TRBV12-4
CASSLGGLSFYEQYF | TGCGCCAGCAGCTTGGGAGGGCTCTCCTTCTACGAGCAGTACTTC | TRBJ2-7 | NA | many | TRBV5-1